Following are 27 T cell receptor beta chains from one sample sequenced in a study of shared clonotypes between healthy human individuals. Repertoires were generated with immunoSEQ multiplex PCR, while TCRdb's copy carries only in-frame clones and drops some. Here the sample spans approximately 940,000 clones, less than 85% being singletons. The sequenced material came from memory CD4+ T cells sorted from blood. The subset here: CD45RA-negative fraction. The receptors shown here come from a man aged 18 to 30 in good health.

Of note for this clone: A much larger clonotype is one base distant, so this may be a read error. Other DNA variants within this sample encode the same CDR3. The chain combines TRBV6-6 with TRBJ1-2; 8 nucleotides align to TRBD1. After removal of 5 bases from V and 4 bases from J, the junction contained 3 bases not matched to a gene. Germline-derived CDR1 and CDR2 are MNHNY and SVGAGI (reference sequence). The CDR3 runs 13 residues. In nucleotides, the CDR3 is TGTGCCAGCAGTCCGGACAGGGCCTATGGCTACACCTTC. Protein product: CASSPDRAYGYTF.

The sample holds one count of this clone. This CDR3 reads CASRGLHANYGYTF. The CDR3 coding sequence is TGTGCCAGCAGAGGCCTCCACGCTAACTATGGCTACACCTTC. The chain carries TRBV9 and TRBJ1-2; D uncertain. CDR1 is SGDLS, CDR2 YYNGEE, per germline. The CDR3 consists of 14 residues. Between the trimmed V and J ends, which lost 5 bases and 0 bases, there was a span of 11 bases.

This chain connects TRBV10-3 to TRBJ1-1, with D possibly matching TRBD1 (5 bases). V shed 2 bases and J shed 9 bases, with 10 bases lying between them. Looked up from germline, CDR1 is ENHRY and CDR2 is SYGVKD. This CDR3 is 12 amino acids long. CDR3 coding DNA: TGTGCCATCAGTGAGGACAGCTTACAAGCTTTCTTT. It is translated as CAISEDSLQAFF.

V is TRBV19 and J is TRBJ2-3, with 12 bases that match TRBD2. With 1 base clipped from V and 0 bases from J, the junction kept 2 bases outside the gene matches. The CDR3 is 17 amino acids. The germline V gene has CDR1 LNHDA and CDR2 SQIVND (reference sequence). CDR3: CASSIGTSGRSTDTQYF. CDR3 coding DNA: TGTGCCAGTAGTATAGGAACTAGCGGGAGGAGCACAGATACGCAGTATTTT. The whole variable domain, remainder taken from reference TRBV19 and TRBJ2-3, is DGGITQSPKYLFRKEGQNVTLSCEQNLNHDAMYWYRQDPGQGLRLIYYSQIVNDFQKGDIAEGYSVSREKKESFPLTVTSAQKNPTAFYLCASSIGTSGRSTDTQYFGPGTRLTVL.

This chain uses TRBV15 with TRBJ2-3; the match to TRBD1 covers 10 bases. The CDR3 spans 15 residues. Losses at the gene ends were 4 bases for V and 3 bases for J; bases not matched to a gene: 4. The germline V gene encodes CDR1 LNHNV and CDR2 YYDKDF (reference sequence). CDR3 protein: CATSNWDRGTDTQYF. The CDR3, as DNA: TGTGCCACCAGCAACTGGGACAGGGGTACAGATACGCAGTATTTT. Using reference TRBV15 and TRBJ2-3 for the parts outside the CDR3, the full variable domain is DAMVIQNPRYQVTQFGKPVTLSCSQTLNHNVMYWYQQKSSQAPKLLFHYYDKDFNNEADTPDNFQSRRPNTSFCFLDIRSPGLGDTAMYLCATSNWDRGTDTQYFGPGTRLTVL.

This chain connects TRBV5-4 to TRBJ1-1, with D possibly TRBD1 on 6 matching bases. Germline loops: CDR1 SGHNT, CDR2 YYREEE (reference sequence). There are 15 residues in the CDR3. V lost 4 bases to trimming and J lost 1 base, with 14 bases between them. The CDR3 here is CASSDTGMPNTEAFF. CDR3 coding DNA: TGTGCCAGCAGCGATACAGGGATGCCGAACACTGAAGCTTTCTTT.

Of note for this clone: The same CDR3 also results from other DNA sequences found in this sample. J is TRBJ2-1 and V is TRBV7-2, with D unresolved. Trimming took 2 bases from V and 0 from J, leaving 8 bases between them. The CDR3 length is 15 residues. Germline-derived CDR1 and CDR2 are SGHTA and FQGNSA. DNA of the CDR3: TGTGCCAGCAGCTTAAGTCAAGGCTCCTACAATGAGCAGTTCTTC. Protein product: CASSLSQGSYNEQFF. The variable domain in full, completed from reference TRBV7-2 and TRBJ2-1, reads GAGVSQSPSNKVTEKGKDVELRCDPISGHTALYWYRQSLGQGLEFLIYFQGNSAPDKSGLPSDRFSAERTGGSVSTLTIQRTQQEDSAVYLCASSLSQGSYNEQFFGPGTRLTVL.

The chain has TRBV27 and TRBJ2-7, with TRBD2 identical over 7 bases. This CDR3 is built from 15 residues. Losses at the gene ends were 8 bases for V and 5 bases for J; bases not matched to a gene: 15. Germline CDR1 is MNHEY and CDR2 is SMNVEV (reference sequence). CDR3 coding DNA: TGTGCCAGCCCCCGTCGAGGCGGGAGTCTCCACGAGCAGTACTTC. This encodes CASPRRGGSLHEQYF.

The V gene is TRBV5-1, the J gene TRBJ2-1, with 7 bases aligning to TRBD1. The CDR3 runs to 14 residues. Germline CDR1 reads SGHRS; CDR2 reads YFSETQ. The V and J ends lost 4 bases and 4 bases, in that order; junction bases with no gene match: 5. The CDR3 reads CASSRDSAYNEQFF. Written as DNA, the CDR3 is TGCGCCAGCAGCCGGGACAGCGCTTACAATGAGCAGTTCTTC.

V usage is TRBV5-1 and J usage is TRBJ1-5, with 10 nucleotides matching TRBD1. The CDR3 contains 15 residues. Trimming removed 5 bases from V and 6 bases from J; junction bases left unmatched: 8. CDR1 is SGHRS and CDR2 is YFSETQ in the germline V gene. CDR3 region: CASRTGTGAGQPQHF. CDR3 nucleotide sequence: TGCGCCAGCAGAACCGGGACAGGGGCCGGTCAGCCCCAGCATTTT.

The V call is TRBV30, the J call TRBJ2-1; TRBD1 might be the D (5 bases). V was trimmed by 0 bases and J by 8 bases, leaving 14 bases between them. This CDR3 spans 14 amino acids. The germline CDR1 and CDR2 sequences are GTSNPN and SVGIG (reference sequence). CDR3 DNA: TGTGCCTGGAGTGTCGACAGCACAGCACATGAGCAGTTCTTC. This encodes CAWSVDSTAHEQFF.

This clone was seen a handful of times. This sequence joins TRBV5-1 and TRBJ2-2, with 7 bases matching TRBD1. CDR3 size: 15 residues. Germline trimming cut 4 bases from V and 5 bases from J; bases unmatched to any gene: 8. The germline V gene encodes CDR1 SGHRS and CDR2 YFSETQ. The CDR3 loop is CASSPETGTTGELFF. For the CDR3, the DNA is TGCGCCAGCAGCCCCGAGACAGGGACGACCGGGGAGCTGTTTTTT. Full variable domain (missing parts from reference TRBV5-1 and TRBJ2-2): KAGVTQTPRYLIKTRGQQVTLSCSPISGHRSVSWYQQTPGQGLQFLFEYFSETQRNKGNFPGRFSGRQFSNSRSEMNVSTLELGDSALYLCASSPETGTTGELFFGEGSRLTVL.

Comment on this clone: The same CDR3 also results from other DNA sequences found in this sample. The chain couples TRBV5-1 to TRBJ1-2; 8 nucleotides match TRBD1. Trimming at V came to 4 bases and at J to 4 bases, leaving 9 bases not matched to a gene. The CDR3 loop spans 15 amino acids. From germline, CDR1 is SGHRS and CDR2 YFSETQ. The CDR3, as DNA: TGCGCCAGCAGCGTAACAGGGGGAGTAGGCTATGGCTACACCTTC. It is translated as CASSVTGGVGYGYTF.

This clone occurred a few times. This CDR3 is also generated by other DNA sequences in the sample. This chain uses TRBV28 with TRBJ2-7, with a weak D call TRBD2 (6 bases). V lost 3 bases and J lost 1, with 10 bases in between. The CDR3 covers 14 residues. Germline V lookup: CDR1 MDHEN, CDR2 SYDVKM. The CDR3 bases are TGTGCCAGCAGTTTGGTGGGGGGATCCTACGAGCAGTACTTC. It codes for CASSLVGGSYEQYF.

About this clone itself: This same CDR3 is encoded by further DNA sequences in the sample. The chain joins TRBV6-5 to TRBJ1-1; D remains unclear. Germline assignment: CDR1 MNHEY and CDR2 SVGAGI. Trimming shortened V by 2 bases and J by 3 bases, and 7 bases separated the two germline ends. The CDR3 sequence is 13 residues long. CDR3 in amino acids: CASSYEGYTEAFF. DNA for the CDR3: TGTGCCAGCAGTTACGAGGGCTACACTGAAGCTTTCTTT.

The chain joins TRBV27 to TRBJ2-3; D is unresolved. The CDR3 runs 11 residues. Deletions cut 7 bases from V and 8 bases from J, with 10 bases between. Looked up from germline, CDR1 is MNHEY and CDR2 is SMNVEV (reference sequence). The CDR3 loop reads CASTRSGTQYF. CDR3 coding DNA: TGTGCCAGCACGAGGTCGGGTACGCAGTATTTT.

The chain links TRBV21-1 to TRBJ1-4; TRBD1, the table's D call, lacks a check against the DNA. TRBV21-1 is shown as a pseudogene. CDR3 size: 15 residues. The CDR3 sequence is CASSNSDRENEKLFF. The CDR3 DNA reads TGTGCCAGCAGCAACTCCGACAGGGAAAATGAAAAACTGTTTTTT.

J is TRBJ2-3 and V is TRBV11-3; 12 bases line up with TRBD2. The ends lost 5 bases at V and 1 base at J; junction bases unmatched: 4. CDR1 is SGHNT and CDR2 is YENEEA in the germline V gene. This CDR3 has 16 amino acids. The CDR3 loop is CASSLRTSGGTDTQYF. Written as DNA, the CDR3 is TGTGCCAGCAGCCTTCGGACTAGCGGGGGCACAGATACGCAGTATTTT.

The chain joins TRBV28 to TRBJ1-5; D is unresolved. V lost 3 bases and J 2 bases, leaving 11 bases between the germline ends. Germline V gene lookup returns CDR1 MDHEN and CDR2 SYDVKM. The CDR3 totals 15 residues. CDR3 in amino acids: CASSLGAAGNQPQHF. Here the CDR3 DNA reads TGTGCCAGCAGTTTGGGAGCCGCAGGCAATCAGCCCCAGCATTTT.

The CDR3 is CASSPWGRGYNQPQHF. CDR3 DNA: TGTGCCAGCAGTCCGTGGGGCAGGGGGTACAATCAGCCCCAGCATTTT. This sequence joins TRBV28 and TRBJ1-5; 7 nucleotides agree with TRBD1. This CDR3 contains 16 residues. The ends lost 5 bases at V and 3 bases at J; junction bases unmatched: 10. Per the germline V gene, CDR1 is MDHEN and CDR2 is SYDVKM.

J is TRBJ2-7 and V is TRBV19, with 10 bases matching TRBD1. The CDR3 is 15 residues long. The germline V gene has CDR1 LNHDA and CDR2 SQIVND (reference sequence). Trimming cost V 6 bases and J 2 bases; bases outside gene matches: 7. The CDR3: CASRGKGQGTYEQYF. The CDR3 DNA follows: TGTGCCAGTAGGGGGAAGGGACAGGGGACCTACGAGCAGTACTTC.

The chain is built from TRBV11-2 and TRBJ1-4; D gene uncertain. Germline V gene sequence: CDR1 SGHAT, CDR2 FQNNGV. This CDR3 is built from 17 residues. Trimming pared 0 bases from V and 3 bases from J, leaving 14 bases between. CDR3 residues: CASSLDGARSSNEKLFF. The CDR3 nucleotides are TGTGCCAGCAGCTTAGATGGAGCCAGGAGCTCTAATGAAAAACTGTTTTTT.

The CDR3 loop is CASSPQGTVNTEAFF. The DNA of the CDR3 is TGCGCCAGCAGCCCCCAGGGGACAGTCAACACTGAAGCTTTCTTT. This rearrangement joins TRBV4-1 to TRBJ1-1, with 7 bases matching TRBD1. The CDR3 totals 15 residues. Germline CDR1 MGHRA, CDR2 YSYEKL. J was trimmed by 2 bases and V by 4 bases; bases with no gene match: 7.

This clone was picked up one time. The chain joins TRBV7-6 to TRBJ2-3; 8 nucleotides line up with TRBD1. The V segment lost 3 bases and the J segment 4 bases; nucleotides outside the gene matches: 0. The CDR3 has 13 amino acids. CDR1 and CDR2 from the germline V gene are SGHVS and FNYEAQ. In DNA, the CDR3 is TGTGCCAGCAGCTTGGACAGGGCAGATACGCAGTATTTT. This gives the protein CASSLDRADTQYF.

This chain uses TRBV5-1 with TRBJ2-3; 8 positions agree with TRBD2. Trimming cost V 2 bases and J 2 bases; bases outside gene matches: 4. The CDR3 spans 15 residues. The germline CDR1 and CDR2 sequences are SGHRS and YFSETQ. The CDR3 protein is CASSLAAGDTDTQYF. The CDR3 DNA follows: TGCGCCAGCAGCTTAGCAGCGGGAGACACAGATACGCAGTATTTT. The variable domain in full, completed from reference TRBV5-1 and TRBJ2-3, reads KAGVTQTPRYLIKTRGQQVTLSCSPISGHRSVSWYQQTPGQGLQFLFEYFSETQRNKGNFPGRFSGRQFSNSRSEMNVSTLELGDSALYLCASSLAAGDTDTQYFGPGTRLTVL.

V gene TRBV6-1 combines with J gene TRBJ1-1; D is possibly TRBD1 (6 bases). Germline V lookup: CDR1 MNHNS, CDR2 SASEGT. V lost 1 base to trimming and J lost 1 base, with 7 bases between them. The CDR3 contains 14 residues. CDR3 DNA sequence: TGTGCCAGCAGTGAAGTACAGGGGAACACTGAAGCTTTCTTT. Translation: CASSEVQGNTEAFF.

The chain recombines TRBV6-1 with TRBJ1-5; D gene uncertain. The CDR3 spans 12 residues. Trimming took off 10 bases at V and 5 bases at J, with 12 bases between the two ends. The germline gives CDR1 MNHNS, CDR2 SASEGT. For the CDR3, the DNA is TGTGCCACAATGGACCCCGATCAGCCCCAGCATTTT. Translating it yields CATMDPDQPQHF.